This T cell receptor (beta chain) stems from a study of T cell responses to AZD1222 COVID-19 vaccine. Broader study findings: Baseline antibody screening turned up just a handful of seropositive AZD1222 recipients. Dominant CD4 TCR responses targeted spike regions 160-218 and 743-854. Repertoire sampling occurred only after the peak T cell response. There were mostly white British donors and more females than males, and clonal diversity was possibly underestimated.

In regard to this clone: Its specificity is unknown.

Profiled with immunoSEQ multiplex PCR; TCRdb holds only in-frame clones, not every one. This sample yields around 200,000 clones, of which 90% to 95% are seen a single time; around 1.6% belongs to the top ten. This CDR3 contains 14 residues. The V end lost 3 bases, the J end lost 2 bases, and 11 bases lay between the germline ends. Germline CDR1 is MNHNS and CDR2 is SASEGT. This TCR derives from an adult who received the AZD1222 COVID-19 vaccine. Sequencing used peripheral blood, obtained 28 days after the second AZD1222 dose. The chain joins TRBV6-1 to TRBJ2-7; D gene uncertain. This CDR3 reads CASSDGPSPYEQYF. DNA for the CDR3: TGTGCCAGCAGTGACGGGCCGTCCCCCTACGAGCAGTACTTC.